The present TCR beta chain was sequenced within a study of T cells after yellow fever vaccination. Points on this clonotype: Its cognate antigen is unknown.

Generation of TCR cDNA used 5'RACE template switching (which added a universal primer site and UMIs). TCRdb analysed the 5' RACE reads with MiXCR anew, one entry per CDR3 protein. The table records more than 350,000 distinct CDR3 sequences, roughly 11% of them present only once. Study results and caveats: Only a minor proportion of clonotypes was detected across both CD4 and CD8 compartments.

V lost 2 bases to trimming and J lost 4 bases; unmatched junction nucleotides: 7. CDR1 and CDR2 from the germline V gene are SGHRS and YFSETQ. This CDR3 comprises 15 residues. This clonotype was obtained from a man younger than 35 who received the YFV17D yellow fever vaccine. The sample in question was PBMCs, obtained on the day of the first yellow fever vaccination. The rearrangement joins TRBV5-1 to TRBJ2-7; 9 bases are a match to TRBD1. This CDR3 reads CASSFEGTGFYEQYF. The CDR3 region has the DNA TGCGCCAGCAGCTTCGAGGGGACAGGGTTTTACGAGCAGTACTTC.